What follows are 10 T cell receptor beta chains derived from one specimen sequenced in a study of cytomegalovirus exposure and HLA in healthy donors. Primers included in the PCR were 60 Vbeta and 13 Jbeta primers. The table came from immunoSEQ multiplex PCR; TCRdb's copy has only in-frame clones and leaves some out. The table has over 100,000 clones, roughly 66% seen once. Source material: PBMCs. The origin of the receptors is a woman aged 25 to 39 in good health and CMV-seronegative.

In the case of this clone: This sample includes further DNA sequences coding for the same CDR3. The chain couples TRBV2 to TRBJ2-7; 10 bases map to TRBD1. The germline V gene encodes CDR1 SNHLY and CDR2 FYNNEI. The CDR3 runs to 12 residues. The V and J ends lost 9 bases and 3 bases, in that order; junction bases with no gene match: 2. CDR3 region: CASRDRGYEQYF. The CDR3, as DNA: TGTGCCAGTAGGGACAGGGGCTACGAGCAGTACTTC.

This clone was counted a single time. The chain joins TRBV5-4 to TRBJ1-2; a possible D gene is TRBD1 (6 bases). Trimming cost V 4 bases and J 4 bases, with 14 bases left between them. From germline, CDR1 is SGHNT and CDR2 YYREEE (reference sequence). The CDR3 runs to 14 residues. CDR3 amino acids: CASSPNREIYGYTF. CDR3 nucleotides: TGTGCCAGCAGCCCGAACAGGGAGATCTATGGCTACACCTTC.

J is TRBJ1-5 and V is TRBV5-8; perhaps TRBD1 as D (6 bases). Germline V gene lookup returns CDR1 SGHTS and CDR2 YDEGEE. Deletions cut 4 bases from V and 6 bases from J, with 17 bases between. The length of the CDR3 is 15 residues. The CDR3 DNA is TGTGCCAGCAGCCAACAGGGACGGGAGGGTCAGCCCCAGCATTTT. Its translation: CASSQQGREGQPQHF.

The chain joins TRBV14 to TRBJ2-7; a possible D gene is TRBD2 (5 bases). Germline V lookup: CDR1 SGHDN, CDR2 FVKESK. This CDR3 region has 15 residues. V dropped 5 bases and J dropped 2 bases, with 16 bases sitting between them. This chain's CDR3 is CASSGGRTTPYEQYF. CDR3 nucleotide sequence: TGTGCCAGCAGCGGAGGACGAACCACCCCCTACGAGCAGTACTTC.

The genes are TRBV28 and TRBJ1-2, with 9 bases aligning to TRBD1. This CDR3 has 14 amino acids. V lost 5 bases, J lost 3 bases, and 4 bases stayed unmatched. Germline CDR1 and CDR2: MDHEN and SYDVKM. The CDR3 here is CASSRDRAYYGYTF. The DNA of the CDR3 is TGTGCCAGCAGTCGGGACAGGGCTTACTATGGCTACACCTTC.

The V call is TRBV4-2, the J call TRBJ2-1; 15 nucleotides agree with TRBD2. This CDR3 spans 17 amino acids. V lost 4 bases, J lost 10 bases, and 11 bases stayed unmatched. CDR1 is LGHNA and CDR2 is YNFKEQ in the germline V gene. CDR3 nucleotide sequence: TGTGCCAGCAGCCTATCTGACGGGACTAGCGGGAGGAACGAGCAGTTCTTC. Protein: CASSLSDGTSGRNEQFF.

The chain couples TRBV5-1 to TRBJ1-5; D might be TRBD1 (6 bases). CDR1 and CDR2 (germline): SGHRS, YFSETQ. The CDR3 spans 15 residues. V lost 2 bases and J 1 base, leaving 10 bases between the germline ends. The CDR3 DNA is TGCGCCAGCAGCTTAGGTGGACAGAGCAATCAGCCCCAGCATTTT. Translating it yields CASSLGGQSNQPQHF.

V usage is TRBV18 and J usage is TRBJ2-7; TRBD1 agrees at 8 bases. This CDR3 contains 17 residues. The junction had 11 bases not matched to a gene; V was cut back by 3 bases and J by 1 base. Germline CDR1 KGHSH, CDR2 LQKENI. CDR3 in amino acids: CASSPLVGQGSSYEQYF. The CDR3 bases are TGTGCCAGCTCACCCCTCGTTGGACAGGGCTCTTCCTACGAGCAGTACTTC. Variable domain in full (rest from reference TRBV18 and TRBJ2-7): NAGVMQNPRHLVRRRGQEARLRCSPMKGHSHVYWYRQLPEEGLKFMVYLQKENIIDESGMPKERFSAEFPKEGPSILRIQQVVRGDSAAYFCASSPLVGQGSSYEQYFGPGTRLTVT.

This rearrangement joins TRBV2 to TRBJ1-2, with D unresolved. Per the germline V gene, CDR1 is SNHLY and CDR2 is FYNNEI. This CDR3 has 13 residues. V lost 5 bases and J 4 bases, leaving 11 bases between the germline ends. The CDR3 is CASSSGNFYGYTF. The DNA of the CDR3 is TGTGCCAGCAGTTCGGGGAATTTCTATGGCTACACCTTC.

This clone occurred a few times. V and J are TRBV6-1 and TRBJ1-5, with 12 bases lining up with TRBD1. The CDR3 length is 16 residues. Germline assignment: CDR1 MNHNS and CDR2 SASEGT. With V trimmed by 4 bases and J by 1 base, 2 bases remained unmatched. CDR3 amino acids: CASSGGQGASNQPQHF. The CDR3 DNA reads TGTGCCAGCAGTGGGGGACAGGGGGCAAGCAATCAGCCCCAGCATTTT.